Listed here are 9 T cell receptor beta chains from one sample, sequenced in a study of identical twins. TCRdb called the 5' RACE reads again in MiXCR, with one record for every CDR3 protein. Found here are hundreds of thousands of distinct CDR3 sequences, roughly 18% of them singletons; the top ten hold over 10%. This same sample was also part of a study on T cells expressing NK-cell markers.

Input material: PBMCs. The origin of the receptors is a woman aged 18-29 years in good health.

This chain links TRBV6-6 with TRBJ1-2; D is uncertain. V shed 6 bases and J shed 6 bases, with 14 bases lying between them. Germline values: CDR1 MNHNY, CDR2 SVGAGI (reference sequence). The CDR3 loop spans 13 amino acids. CDR3 sequence (DNA): TGTGCCAGCAGCTTCAAAGAGGCCCATGGCTACACCTTC. The encoded protein is CASSFKEAHGYTF.

This clonotype was picked up a small number of times. This chain connects TRBV5-1 to TRBJ2-7; 10 nucleotides agree with TRBD2. V lost 4 bases, J lost 6 bases, and 13 bases stayed unmatched. The CDR3 length is 16 residues. Germline V lookup: CDR1 SGHRS, CDR2 YFSETQ. CDR3 sequence: CASSAGLSSGSREQYF. CDR3 DNA: TGCGCCAGCAGCGCGGGACTATCTAGCGGGAGTCGCGAGCAGTACTTC.

DNA of the CDR3: TGTGCCAGCAGTTTAACTGGGGGCGTCTACGAGCAGTACTTC. Translating gives CASSLTGGVYEQYF. This sequence joins TRBV27 and TRBJ2-7; D is perhaps TRBD1 (6 bases). Trimming cost V 2 bases and J 3 bases, with 11 bases left between them. Germline loops: CDR1 MNHEY, CDR2 SMNVEV (reference sequence). This CDR3 is 14 amino acids long.

This clonotype was recorded once. The V gene is TRBV6-2 or TRBV6-3, the J gene TRBJ1-1; weak D call: TRBD1 (5 bases). The V gene's germline CDR1 is MNHEY and CDR2 SVGEGT. The CDR3 covers 15 residues. V dropped 2 bases and J dropped 1 base, with 11 bases sitting between them. The DNA of the CDR3 is TGTGCCAGCAGTTACGGCCGGGGGACGAACACTGAAGCTTTCTTT. It yields the protein CASSYGRGTNTEAFF.

The rearrangement joins TRBV3-1 to TRBJ2-1; 9 nucleotides match TRBD2. Looked up from germline, CDR1 is LGHDT and CDR2 is YNNKEL (reference sequence). The V gene end was trimmed by 4 bases and the J gene end by 2 bases; junction bases not matched to a gene: 6. This CDR3 spans 16 amino acids. The CDR3 protein is CASSPSASGTYNEQFF. The CDR3 DNA follows: TGTGCCAGCAGCCCCTCGGCTAGCGGGACCTACAATGAGCAGTTCTTC.

V gene TRBV6-1 combines with J gene TRBJ2-1; 11 bases are shared with TRBD1. The CDR3 consists of 15 residues. V was pared by 6 bases and J by 6 bases, with 7 bases of the junction left unmatched. In germline, CDR1 is MNHNS, CDR2 SASEGT. CDR3 nucleotide sequence: TGTGCCAGCAGCCGCCTAGGGACAGGGGGCAATGAGCAGTTCTTC. This translates into CASSRLGTGGNEQFF.

V usage is TRBV14 and J usage is TRBJ2-7; a weak D match, TRBD1 (5 bases). The V gene's germline CDR1 is SGHDN and CDR2 FVKESK. The CDR3 runs 13 residues. Trimming took off 4 bases at V and 6 bases at J, with 13 bases between the two ends. CDR3 nucleotide sequence: TGTGCCAGCAGCCCTATATGGGGCCGCGAGCAGTACTTC. As protein: CASSPIWGREQYF.

This clonotype was seen a handful of times. This rearrangement joins TRBV30 to TRBJ1-1; 8 bases are a match to TRBD1. Trimming removed 3 bases from V and 7 bases from J; junction bases left unmatched: 7. This CDR3 is built from 13 residues. Germline V gene lookup returns CDR1 GTSNPN and CDR2 SVGIG (reference sequence). CDR3 amino acids: CAWSGQGGGEAFF. As DNA, the CDR3 is TGTGCCTGGAGCGGACAGGGAGGTGGTGAAGCTTTCTTT.

This clonotype was seen a handful of times. The rearrangement joins TRBV7-9 to TRBJ1-6, with D unclear. CDR1 is SEHNR, CDR2 FQNEAQ, per germline (reference sequence). Trimming removed 6 bases at V and 9 bases at J, with 15 bases between. CDR3 length equals 14 residues. CDR3 nucleotide sequence: TGTGCCAGCAGTATGGACCAGTGGGGTTCACCCCTCCACTTT. Translation gives CASSMDQWGSPLHF.